This TCR beta chain was obtained from a study of blood T cell repertoires in COVID-19. Study background: Samples taken during acute and convalescent COVID-19 were collected in the United States, Italy and Spain. The cDNA or gDNA used as material had been derived from T cells, B-cell-depleted T cells, or PBMCs.

Study processing details: Amplified reference gene primers provided the basis for estimating nucleated cell counts. Assay used: immunoSEQ multiplex PCR; TCRdb lists only in-frame clones, some missing. That table furnishes V, J and clone size, whereas the DNA furnished D and trimming. The sample lists tens of thousands of clones, about nine tenths occurring once. CDR3 length: 15 residues. The germline V and J ends were trimmed by 2 bases and 3 bases, with 11 bases remaining between them. Looked up from germline, CDR1 is KGHSH and CDR2 is LQKENI. V is TRBV18 and J is TRBJ1-5; D perhaps matches TRBD1 (5 bases). This TCR derives from a man between 60 and 75 years old with acute or convalescent COVID-19. Sequenced input: peripheral blood. CDR3 region: CASSPSGRDNQPQHF. The CDR3 DNA reads TGTGCCAGCTCACCATCCGGCAGGGACAATCAGCCCCAGCATTTT. The variable domain in full, completed from reference TRBV18 and TRBJ1-5, reads NAGVMQNPRHLVRRRGQEARLRCSPMKGHSHVYWYRQLPEEGLKFMVYLQKENIIDESGMPKERFSAEFPKEGPSILRIQQVVRGDSAAYFCASSPSGRDNQPQHFGDGTRLSIL.